This record looks at one TCR beta chain sequence and its context. What it recognizes is unknown. Additional DNA sequences in this sample encode the identical CDR3. The assay was immunoSEQ multiplex PCR, and TCRdb's table has in-frame clones only and misses some. The sample yields over a million clones, 65% to 75% seen once. These data belong to a study of shared clonotypes between healthy human individuals. The study, taken as a whole, reports: Naive subsets usually exceeded memory subsets in estimated richness. Clonotype sharing across a few donors was observed for around 5.1% of naive CD4 clonotypes.

Adults of Caucasian background living in Nashville, Tennessee made up all donors. The trim removed 0 bases at V and 3 bases at J, leaving 0 bases unmatched. The CDR3 is 15 residues long. Germline assignment: CDR1 SGHDT and CDR2 YYEEEE. Specimen: memory CD4+ T cells sorted from blood. This sample's subset: CD45RA-negative fraction. V gene TRBV5-6 combines with J gene TRBJ2-1; 10 nucleotides match TRBD2. The TCR was taken from a man between 18 and 29 years old in good health. CDR3 nucleotide sequence: TGTGCCAGCAGCTTGGGACTAGCGGGCTACAATGAGCAGTTCTTC. Translating gives CASSLGLAGYNEQFF. Supplemented by reference TRBV5-6 and TRBJ2-1, the full variable domain reads DAGVTQSPTHLIKTRGQQVTLRCSPKSGHDTVSWYQQALGQGPQFIFQYYEEEERQRGNFPDRFSGHQFPNYSSELNVNALLLGDSALYLCASSLGLAGYNEQFFGPGTRLTVL.